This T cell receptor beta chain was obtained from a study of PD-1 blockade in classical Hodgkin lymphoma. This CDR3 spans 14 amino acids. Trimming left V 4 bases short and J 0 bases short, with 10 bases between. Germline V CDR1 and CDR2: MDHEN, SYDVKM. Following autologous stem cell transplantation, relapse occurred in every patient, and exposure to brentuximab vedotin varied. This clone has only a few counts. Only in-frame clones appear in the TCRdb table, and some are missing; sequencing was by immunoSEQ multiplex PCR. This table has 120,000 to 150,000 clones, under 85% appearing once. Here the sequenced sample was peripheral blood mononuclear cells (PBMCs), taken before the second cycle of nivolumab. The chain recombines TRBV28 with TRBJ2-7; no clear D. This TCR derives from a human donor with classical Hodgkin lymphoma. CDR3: CASSYGPASYEQYF. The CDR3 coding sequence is TGTGCCAGCAGTTATGGCCCGGCCTCCTACGAGCAGTACTTC.